This TCR beta chain was retrieved from a study of cytomegalovirus exposure and HLA in healthy donors. The wider study: Early on, a data release was issued that held 85 million to 95 million unique TCRs from HLA-typed donors.

Amplification used 60 Vbeta primers and 13 Jbeta primers. This table comes from immunoSEQ multiplex PCR, and its TCRdb copy is limited to in-frame clones, with some not included. The sample records roughly 180,000 clones, about four fifths being singletons. Findings and limits, study-wide: The likely explanation for a cluster of highly shared sequence variants was sequencing artifact.

With respect to this clone: Its target is not known.

The clonotype comes from a man aged 35-49 years in good health and CMV-seronegative. Sequenced: PBMCs.

This CDR3 reads CASNGGGAQPQHF. The CDR3 bases are TGTGCCAGCAACGGTGGGGGGGCACAGCCCCAGCATTTT. The J gene is TRBJ1-5, the V gene TRBV28; D possibly corresponds to TRBD1 (6 bases). CDR3 length equals 13 residues. Between the trimmed V and J ends, which lost 7 bases and 7 bases, there was a span of 14 bases. Per the germline V gene, CDR1 is MDHEN and CDR2 is SYDVKM.